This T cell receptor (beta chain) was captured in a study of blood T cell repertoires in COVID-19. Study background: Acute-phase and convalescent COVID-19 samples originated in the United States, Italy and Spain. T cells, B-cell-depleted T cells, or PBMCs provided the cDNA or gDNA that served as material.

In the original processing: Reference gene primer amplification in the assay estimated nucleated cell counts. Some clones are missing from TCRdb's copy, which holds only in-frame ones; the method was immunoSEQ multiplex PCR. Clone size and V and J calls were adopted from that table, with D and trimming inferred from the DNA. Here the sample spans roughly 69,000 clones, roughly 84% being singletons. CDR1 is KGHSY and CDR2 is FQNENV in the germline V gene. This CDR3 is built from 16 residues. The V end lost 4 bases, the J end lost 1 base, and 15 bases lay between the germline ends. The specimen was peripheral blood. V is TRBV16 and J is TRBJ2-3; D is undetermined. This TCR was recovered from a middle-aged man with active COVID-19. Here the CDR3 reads CASSRLGLGGTDTQYF. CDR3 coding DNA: TGTGCCAGCAGCCGTCTCGGATTAGGAGGCACAGATACGCAGTATTTT.